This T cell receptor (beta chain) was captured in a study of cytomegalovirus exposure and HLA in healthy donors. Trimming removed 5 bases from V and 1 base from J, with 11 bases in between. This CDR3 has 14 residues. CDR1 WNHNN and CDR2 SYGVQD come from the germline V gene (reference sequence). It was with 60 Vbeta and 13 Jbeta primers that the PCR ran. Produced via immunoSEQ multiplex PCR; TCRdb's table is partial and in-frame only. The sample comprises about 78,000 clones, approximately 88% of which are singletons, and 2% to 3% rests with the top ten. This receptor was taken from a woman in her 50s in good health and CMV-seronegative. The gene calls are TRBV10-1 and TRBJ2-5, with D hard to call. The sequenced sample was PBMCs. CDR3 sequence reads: CASSRLNSQETQYF. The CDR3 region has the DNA TGCGCCAGCAGTCGATTGAACAGCCAAGAGACCCAGTACTTC.